These T cell receptor beta chains were read from a single sample in a study of neurological immune-mediated disorders. TCRdb fed the 5' RACE reads into MiXCR, producing one record per CDR3 protein. The sample carries roughly 34,000 distinct CDR3 sequences, roughly an eighth recorded once. Sequencing used PBMCs. These receptors all come from a middle-aged woman in good health. The CDR3 runs from the conserved cysteine through the conserved F or W. A D gene is named only where the DNA matches it firmly. Clone size is not always given. Where it is, it says once, few, many or a class for expanded clones.

size | D | J | V | DNA | CDR3
many | - | TRBJ1-1 | TRBV20-1 | TGCGGGGTCATAACCATGAACACTGAAGCTTTCTTT | CGVITMNTEAFF
many | - | TRBJ2-5 | TRBV20-1 | TGCAGTGCTAGAGCCGGCCCCGCTCCGGGAGAGACCCAGTACTTC | CSARAGPAPGETQYF
many | - | TRBJ1-1 | TRBV5-6 | TGTGCCAGCAGCGGTAACAGGGCCTTGAACACTGAAGCTTTCTTT | CASSGNRALNTEAFF
many | - | TRBJ2-3 | TRBV6-5 | TGTGCCAGCAGTTACCGCACAAACACAGATACGCAGTATTTT | CASSYRTNTDTQYF
- | - | TRBJ1-2 | TRBV7-2 | TGTGCCAGCAGCTTACTCAGGGACTCCTATGGCTACACCTTC | CASSLLRDSYGYTF
many | TRBD2 | TRBJ2-1 | TRBV7-2 | TGTGCCAGCAGCCAACTAGCGGGAGACTACAATGAGCAGTTCTTC | CASSQLAGDYNEQFF
medium-sized | - | TRBJ2-7 | TRBV25-1 | TGTGCCAGCAGGGGTAGTACCTCCTACGAGCAGTACTTC | CASRGSTSYEQYF
many | TRBD2 | TRBJ2-7 | TRBV3-1 | TGTGCCAGCAGATACAGCGGGGGGGCTGGTGAGCAGTACTTC | CASRYSGGAGEQYF
many | - | TRBJ2-7 | TRBV6-2/TRBV6-3 | TGTGCCAGCAGTAAGGGACAATTCTACGAGCAGTACTTC | CASSKGQFYEQYF
many | - | TRBJ1-1 | TRBV24-1 | TGTGCCACCAGTGAACCCAACCGTGCTGAAGCTTTCTTT | CATSEPNRAEAFF
many | TRBD1 | TRBJ2-5 | TRBV12-3/TRBV12-4 | TGTGCCAGCAGCTGGGGGACAGGGATGGGTGAGACCCAGTACTTC | CASSWGTGMGETQYF
many | - | TRBJ1-4 | TRBV9 | TGTGCCAGCAGCCTCCGGGGTTTAGATGAAAAACTGTTTTTT | CASSLRGLDEKLFF
many | - | TRBJ2-1 | TRBV10-3 | TGTGCCATCAGTGATAATAAGGTCGGTGAGCAGTTCTTC | CAISDNKVGEQFF
many | - | TRBJ1-1 | TRBV15 | TGTGCCACCAGCAGAGATAAGGGTCTCCAGGCTTTCTTT | CATSRDKGLQAFF
many | - | TRBJ2-1 | TRBV5-1 | TGCGCCAGCAGCCTGTCAGGGTTCCCCCTCTCCAATGAGCAGTTCTTC | CASSLSGFPLSNEQFF
many | TRBD2 | TRBJ2-7 | TRBV9 | TGTGCCAGCAGCGGGATACTAGCGGGAGTCAGCGAGCAGTACTTC | CASSGILAGVSEQYF
many | - | TRBJ2-3 | TRBV5-6 | TGTGCCAGCAGCCAATCGATGTGGGGGACCCGCACAGATACGCAGTATTTT | CASSQSMWGTRTDTQYF
many | - | TRBJ2-7 | TRBV20-1 | TGCAGTGCTAGTTTGACCACCCCCTACGAGCAGTACTTC | CSASLTTPYEQYF
many | TRBD2 | TRBJ2-1 | TRBV29-1 | TGCAGCGTTGAGGCCGGGACTAGCGGGGCAGTCCGCTACAATGAGCAGTTCTTC | CSVEAGTSGAVRYNEQFF
many | - | TRBJ2-3 | TRBV6-2/TRBV6-3 | TGTGCCACCAAGGAGGATAACACAGATACGCAGTATTTT | CATKEDNTDTQYF
- | TRBD1 | TRBJ2-4 | TRBV25-1 | TGTGCCAGCAGTGACGGACAGGGGGCTAGCGGGAAACTAGCCAAAAACATTCAGTACTTC | CASSDGQGASGKLAKNIQYF
many | - | TRBJ1-1 | TRBV14 | TGTGCCAGCAGCCAAGCTACTCAACGAGCTTTCTTT | CASSQATQRAFF
many | - | TRBJ1-4 | TRBV15 | TGTGCCACCAGCAGGTCCTCAGGTTCTAATGAAAAACTGTTTTTT | CATSRSSGSNEKLFF
many | - | TRBJ2-1 | TRBV9 | TGTGCCAGCAGCGTAGTAGCCGCCAATGAGCAGTTCTTC | CASSVVAANEQFF
many | - | TRBJ1-1 | TRBV14 | TGTGCCAGCAGCCAAGTATTGGCGACCACTGAAGCTTTCTTT | CASSQVLATTEAFF
many | TRBD2 | TRBJ2-1 | TRBV4-3 | TGCGCCAGCAGCCGAAGACTAGCAGCCTACAATGAGCAGTTCTTC | CASSRRLAAYNEQFF
few | - | TRBJ2-5 | TRBV18 | TGTGCCAGCTCACCAGACGGGGAGACCCAGTACTTC | CASSPDGETQYF
many | - | TRBJ1-3 | TRBV9 | TGTGCCAGCAGCAAACAGCGGACTTTCTCTGGAAACACCATATATTTT | CASSKQRTFSGNTIYF
many | - | TRBJ1-1 | TRBV29-1 | TGCAGCGTTGGGGAGGGGGATCCGAACACTGAAGCTTTCTTT | CSVGEGDPNTEAFF
medium-sized | TRBD1 | TRBJ2-2 | TRBV24-1 | TGTGCCACCGGCGGGCCAGGGGGAAACACCGGGGAGCTGTTTTTT | CATGGPGGNTGELFF
many | - | TRBJ2-7 | TRBV6-2/TRBV6-3 | TGTGCCAGCAGCCCGCAGTACTACGAGCAGTACTTC | CASSPQYYEQYF
many | TRBD2 | TRBJ2-3 | TRBV7-2 | TGTGCCAGCAGCACCTTAGCGGGGGGGGCCCCCGTGGCGCAGTATTTT | CASSTLAGGAPVAQYF
many | - | TRBJ1-2 | TRBV6-2/TRBV6-3 | TGTGCCAGCAGTTACGCGACAGCCTATGGCTACACCTTC | CASSYATAYGYTF